The T cell receptor (beta chain) under discussion was sequenced for a study of cytomegalovirus exposure and HLA in healthy donors. This CDR3 region has 14 residues. V shed 2 bases, J shed 4 bases, and the junction held 4 bases outside the gene matches. Germline lookup yields CDR1 MNHEY and CDR2 SMNVEV (reference sequence). The PCR ran on 60 Vbeta and 13 Jbeta primers. Using immunoSEQ multiplex PCR, the repertoire was profiled, and TCRdb retains in-frame clones only, with some absent. The table has under 150,000 clones, 76% seen once. Sequencing was carried out using PBMCs. The chain couples TRBV27 to TRBJ1-2; 7 nucleotides align to TRBD1. The receptor's source is a man aged 18 to 29 in good health and CMV-seronegative. CDR3 DNA sequence: TGTGCCAGCAGTTTAGGACAGGAGGTCTATGGCTACACCTTC. It is translated as CASSLGQEVYGYTF.